This T cell receptor beta chain was recovered during a study of Ad26.COV2.S vaccination and SARS-CoV-2 variants (dated by TCRdb to the early 2020s). Some background on the complete study: Vaccine-arm donors came from COV1001, a multicentre, randomized, double-blind, placebo-controlled phase I-IIa trial of Ad26.COV2.S in healthy adults. Dosing of Ad26.COV2.S was intramuscular, at either 5x10^10 or 1x10^11 viral particles, delivered as one shot or as two shots spaced 56 days apart. TCRbeta repertoire sequencing served as the tool for gauging how specific and how broad the SARS-CoV-2-reactive T cell receptors were following Ad26.COV2.S vaccination. The TCR-sequenced set comprised approximately 32 samples: around 20 Ad26.COV2.S vaccine recipients, 5 placebo recipients and 8 SARS-CoV-2 convalescent individuals. Participants in the trial were split at random into five groups of five each, receiving low-dose or high-dose Ad26.COV2.S once or twice, or else placebo on both occasions. Investigators did not know the trial group allocation while performing experiments and assessing outcomes. The research as a whole found: Substantial breadth of spike-specific CD8+ and CD4+ T cell responses was reported after vaccination. Ad26.COV2.S recipients had higher spike-specific TCR breadth than placebo recipients (P = 0.0014). The authors noted that the TCR breadth and depth analyses may have underestimated total T cell responses. Vaccine and placebo recipients had similar non-spike TCR breadth, a finding consistent with the vaccine containing only spike. The study was not powered to compare responses between vaccine doses or regimens.

Concerning this clone: Its antigen is still unknown. No base-level quality is on record; no much larger clone is a single base apart. At the DNA level, this CDR3 is encoded by other sequences in the same sample as well.

Interpreted using the paper, the treatment or condition label stands for: about 20 received Ad26.COV2.S at low or high dose, single or two shots; roughly 5 received placebo; per-sample allocation not given. For vaccine and placebo recipients, repertoires were sequenced using samples collected on day 63 after the first injection. Between 29 July and 7 August 2020, Cohort 1b enrolled 20 to 30 adults aged 18-55 years at one site in Boston, USA. Ad26.COV2.S was a replication-incompetent adenovirus type 26 vector expressing a prefusion-stabilized SARS-CoV-2 spike protein from the original Wuhan strain. The immunoSEQ Assay was the method used to sequence TCRbeta CDR3 regions. After extraction, genomic DNA underwent amplification by bias-controlled multiplex PCR, followed by high-throughput sequencing. The published analysis was carried out like this. To quantify the absolute abundance of every unique TCRbeta CDR3 region, sequences were collapsed and filtered. T cell fraction was estimated by normalizing TCRbeta template counts to usable DNA, with usable DNA measured through amplification of reference genes found in all nucleated cells. Repertoire TCRs were annotated as SARS-CoV-2-specific when V gene, CDR3 amino acid sequence and J gene were exactly matched to a known reactive TCR set. The reference SARS-CoV-2 TCR set came from MIRA and was filtered for enrichment in COVID-19-positive ImmuneCODE repertoires, removing public or cross-reactive TCRs. Drawing on the MIRA antigens, annotated TCRs were analysed further at the level of specific ORF or position within ORF. Depth was the summed frequency of annotated unique rearrangements, while breadth was defined as annotated unique rearrangements over total unique productive rearrangements. Two-sided Wilcoxon rank-sum tests were applied when comparing TCR breadth between groups. TCRdb carries this immuneACCESS record with in-frame sequences only. Its versions omit some clonotypes, under half of them owing to an unresolved V gene in the studies checked, with the rest unexplained. The V and J calls and clone size come from that table; D and trimming were worked out from the DNA. The sample yields under 400,000 clones; around 86% were counted once. The biggest ten clones account for around 3.6% of the sample.

From the cysteine up to the phenylalanine, the CDR3 has a length of 14 residues. Just CDR3 DNA is preserved here, 42 bases in frame from base 1. V lost 1 base and J lost 1 base; the stretch between them is 7 bases long. From the germline V gene, CDR1 is MGHRA and CDR2 is YSYEKL. This TCR derives from a person aged 18-60 years who received the Ad26.COV2.S COVID-19 vaccine or a placebo. The sample here was peripheral blood, taken in a trial of Ad26.COV2.S vaccine versus placebo. The chain couples TRBV4-1 to TRBJ1-1, with no confidently assigned D gene. The DNA is TGCGCCAGCAGCCAAGGACGGGGGAACACTGAAGCTTTCTTT. It translates as CASSQGRGNTEAFF.